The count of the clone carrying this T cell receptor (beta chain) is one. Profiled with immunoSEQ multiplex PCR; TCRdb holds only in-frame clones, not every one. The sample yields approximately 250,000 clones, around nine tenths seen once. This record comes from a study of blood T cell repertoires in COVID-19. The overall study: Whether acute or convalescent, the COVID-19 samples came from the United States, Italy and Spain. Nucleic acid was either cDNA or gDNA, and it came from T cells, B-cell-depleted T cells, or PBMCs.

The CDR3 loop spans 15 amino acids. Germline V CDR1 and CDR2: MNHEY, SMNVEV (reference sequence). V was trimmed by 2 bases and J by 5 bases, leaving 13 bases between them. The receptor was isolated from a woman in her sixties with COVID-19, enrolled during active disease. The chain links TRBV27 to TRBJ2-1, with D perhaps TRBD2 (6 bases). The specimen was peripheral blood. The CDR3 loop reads CASSLTFWGDNEQFF. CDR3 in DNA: TGTGCCAGCAGTTTAACATTCTGGGGGGACAATGAGCAGTTCTTC.